The next 3 T cell receptor beta chains were all read from a single sample in a study of Ad26.COV2.S vaccination and SARS-CoV-2 variants. Treatment here: about 20 received Ad26.COV2.S at low or high dose, single or two shots; roughly five received placebo; per-sample allocation not given. Sampling was done on day 63 after the first vaccine or placebo injection. Method: immunoSEQ multiplex PCR; TCRdb's copy keeps in-frame clones and lacks some. Here the sample spans a few hundred thousand clones, 70% to 90% being singletons. Sequencing was performed on peripheral blood, taken in a trial of Ad26.COV2.S vaccine versus placebo. The receptor set was obtained from a person aged 18-60 years who received the Ad26.COV2.S COVID-19 vaccine or a placebo.

The genes are TRBV12-5 and TRBJ2-2, with a weak D call TRBD1 (5 bases). This CDR3 has 16 residues. V gave up 0 bases and J gave up 3 bases, with 11 bases separating them. Germline CDR1 is LGHNT and CDR2 is FRNRAP. DNA of the CDR3: TGTGCTAGTGGTTTGGTACTTGGCAGGGACACCGGGGAGCTGTTTTTT. Amino acid sequence: CASGLVLGRDTGELFF.

The chain joins TRBV5-1 to TRBJ2-5, with no clear D. Trimming took off 3 bases at V and 9 bases at J, with 9 bases between the two ends. CDR1 is SGHRS, CDR2 YFSETQ, per germline. The CDR3 is made up of 11 amino acids. The CDR3 protein is CASSSSGPQYF. CDR3 nucleotides: TGCGCCAGCAGCTCCTCCGGTCCCCAGTACTTC.

The chain uses TRBV19 and TRBJ1-2, with 11 bases lining up with TRBD1. V lost 6 bases and J lost 6; bases outside the gene matches: 9. CDR3 length equals 15 residues. Germline CDR1 is LNHDA and CDR2 is SQIVND (reference sequence). The CDR3 protein is CASRPTRTGGDGYTF. Written as DNA, the CDR3 is TGTGCCAGTAGGCCGACGCGGACAGGGGGCGATGGCTACACCTTC.